This T cell receptor (beta chain) emerged from a study of control samples from healthy donors and cancer patients. Sequenced by immunoSEQ multiplex PCR; TCRdb stores in-frame clones only, minus some. This sample yields under 15,000 clones, of which approximately 93% are seen a single time; more than 20% belongs to the top ten. The CDR3 extends over 16 amino acids. The ends lost 3 bases at V and 8 bases at J; junction bases unmatched: 9. From germline, CDR1 is LNHDA and CDR2 SQIVND (reference sequence). The V and J genes are TRBV19 and TRBJ2-4; 11 positions agree with TRBD2. Sequenced material: PBMCs. The clonotype comes from a man aged 65-85 years with head and neck cancer. The CDR3 DNA is TGTGCCAGTAGTATCTTAACTAGCGGGAGTAGATACATTCAGTACTTC. It translates to CASSILTSGSRYIQYF.